The 6 T cell receptor beta chains given below trace back to one sample, sequenced in a study of cytomegalovirus exposure and HLA in healthy donors. The PCR employed 60 Vbeta primers together with 13 Jbeta primers. Assay: immunoSEQ multiplex PCR; the TCRdb copy retains only in-frame clones and omits some. The sample has about 190,000 clones; approximately 87% are singletons. Sequencing was done on a sample of PBMCs. These receptors all stem from a man aged 25 to 40 in good health and CMV-seronegative.

The chain joins TRBV5-1 to TRBJ1-3; 8 bases are shared with TRBD1. V dropped 2 bases and J dropped 2; count of bases not matched to a gene: 0. Germline V gene lookup returns CDR1 SGHRS and CDR2 YFSETQ. CDR3 length: 14 amino acids. The CDR3 sequence is CASSLQGAGNTIYF. In DNA, the CDR3 is TGCGCCAGCAGCTTACAGGGGGCTGGAAACACCATATATTTT.

V usage is TRBV19 and J usage is TRBJ1-1; 8 bases agree with TRBD1. Germline V CDR1 and CDR2: LNHDA, SQIVND (reference sequence). V shed 5 bases, J shed 1 base, and the junction held 6 bases outside the gene matches. The CDR3 runs to 15 residues. The CDR3 loop is CASSHGTGENTEAFF. CDR3 nucleotides: TGTGCCAGTAGTCACGGGACAGGAGAGAACACTGAAGCTTTCTTT.

The V and J genes are TRBV28 and TRBJ2-2; no reliable D call. The CDR3 has 12 amino acids. Trimming stripped 6 bases from V and 8 bases from J, with 10 bases between. Germline V gene lookup returns CDR1 MDHEN and CDR2 SYDVKM. DNA of the CDR3: TGTGCCAGCAGAACTGAGGTGGGGGAGCTGTTTTTT. As protein: CASRTEVGELFF.

This sequence joins TRBV5-6 and TRBJ2-2; D is perhaps TRBD2 (5 bases). The V and J ends lost 1 base and 3 bases respectively, with 13 bases between them. This CDR3 is built from 16 residues. Per germline, CDR1 SGHDT and CDR2 YYEEEE. This CDR3 is CASSLNGQRDTGELFF. The CDR3, as DNA: TGTGCCAGCAGCTTGAACGGCCAGAGGGACACCGGGGAGCTGTTTTTT.

The chain links TRBV19 to TRBJ1-5; 7 positions match TRBD1. Germline CDR1 LNHDA, CDR2 SQIVND (reference sequence). The CDR3 is 15 amino acids. The junction had 5 bases not matched to a gene; V was cut back by 3 bases and J by 3 bases. The CDR3 DNA follows: TGTGCCAGTAGTATTTCAGGGGGATCCAATCAGCCCCAGCATTTT. It specifies CASSISGGSNQPQHF.

The V gene is TRBV7-2, the J gene TRBJ1-5; D may be TRBD1 (6 bases). The CDR3 totals 14 residues. Germline V gene lookup returns CDR1 SGHTA and CDR2 FQGNSA. Trimming left V 3 bases short and J 4 bases short, with 10 bases between. The CDR3 reads CASSFRQANQPQHF. In DNA form, the CDR3 reads TGTGCCAGCAGCTTTCGACAGGCGAATCAGCCCCAGCATTTT. Together with reference TRBV7-2 and TRBJ1-5, the CDR3 gives the full variable domain: GAGVSQSPSNKVTEKGKDVELRCDPISGHTALYWYRQSLGQGLEFLIYFQGNSAPDKSGLPSDRFSAERTGGSVSTLTIQRTQQEDSAVYLCASSFRQANQPQHFGDGTRLSIL.